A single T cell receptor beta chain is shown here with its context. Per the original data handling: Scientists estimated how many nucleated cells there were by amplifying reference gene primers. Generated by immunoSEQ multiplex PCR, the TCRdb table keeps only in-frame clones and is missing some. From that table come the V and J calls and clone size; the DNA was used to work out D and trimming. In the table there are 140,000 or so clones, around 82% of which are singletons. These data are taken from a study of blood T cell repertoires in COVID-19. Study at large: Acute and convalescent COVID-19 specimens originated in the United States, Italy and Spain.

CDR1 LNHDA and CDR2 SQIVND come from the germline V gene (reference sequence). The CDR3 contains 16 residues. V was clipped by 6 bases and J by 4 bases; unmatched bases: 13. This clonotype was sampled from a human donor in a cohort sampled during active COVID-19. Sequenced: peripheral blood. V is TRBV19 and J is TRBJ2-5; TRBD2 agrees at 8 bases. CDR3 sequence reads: CASSGGDLGPGETQYF. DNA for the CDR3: TGTGCCAGTAGCGGGGGGGACCTAGGGCCAGGAGAGACCCAGTACTTC.